This T cell receptor (beta chain) was captured in a study of blood T cell repertoires in COVID-19. Study background: The United States, Italy and Spain provided the acute and convalescent COVID-19 samples.

Profiling relied on immunoSEQ multiplex PCR, and the TCRdb table lists in-frame clones only, not all of them. The sample lists roughly 250,000 clones; 80% to 90% were seen once. In assigning cohorts, the study relied on participant-reported clinical history. Trimming removed 0 bases from V and 6 bases from J, with 11 bases in between. The CDR3 has 13 amino acids. The germline V gene has CDR1 SQVTM and CDR2 ANQGSEA. This chain links TRBV29-1 with TRBJ1-2; unclear D gene. Sequencing was performed on PBMCs or T cells enriched from blood (not recorded which). This TCR came from a man aged 40-49 years who had recovered from COVID-19. In DNA, the CDR3 is TGCAGCGTTGAAGATGCGGGTCTCGATGGCTACACCTTC. Translated: CSVEDAGLDGYTF. Full variable domain (remainder filled in from reference TRBV29-1 and TRBJ1-2): SAVISQKPSRDICQRGTSLTIQCQVDSQVTMMFWYRQQPGQSLTLIATANQGSEATYESGFVIDKFPISRPNLTFSTLTVSNMSPEDSSIYLCSVEDAGLDGYTFGSGTRLTVV.